The source of this T cell receptor beta chain is a study of cytotoxic CD8 clonotypes in ibrutinib-treated CLL. Overall study: Average yields of 255,043 productive templates and tens of thousands of productive rearrangements characterized the samples.

TCRdb's table, derived via immunoSEQ multiplex PCR, lists solely in-frame clones and lacks some. The sample has about 200,000 clones, 60% to 80% seen once; the top ten hold approximately 5.9%. With respect to this clone: The antigen is not known.

General observations from the study: Treatment left the uncommon public clonotypes either contracted or stable in frequency. Measured clonality at baseline was greater than in age-matched healthy donors and tracked with circulating CD8+ T-cell counts.

The CDR3 sequence is 12 residues long. Trimming cost V 6 bases and J 6 bases, with 12 bases left between them. The germline V gene encodes CDR1 SNHLY and CDR2 FYNNEI. Source: PBMCs, taken after 12 months of ibrutinib treatment. The chain links TRBV2 to TRBJ2-7, with D possibly TRBD1 on 6 matching bases. This clonotype was sampled from a human donor with chronic lymphocytic leukemia. The CDR3 DNA sequence: TGTGCCAGCAGCCCCACAGGGATCGAGCAGTACTTC. It specifies CASSPTGIEQYF.